This is a list of T cell receptor beta chains from one sample in a study of shared clonotypes between healthy human individuals. Clones were read by immunoSEQ multiplex PCR, and TCRdb kept only the in-frame ones, dropping some. The data show 2.3 million or so clones, 90% to 95% seen once. Specimen: naive CD4+ T cells from PBMCs. The receptors derive from a man aged 18 to 30 in good health. Some clones in this sample may be carry-over from other donors' samples. Each CDR3 is given with its conserved first and last residue. A D gene is named only where the DNA matches it firmly. Clone size is shown for a subset of rows, as once, few, many or a class of expanded clone.

>TRBJ2-2|TRBD2|TRBV18|NA
CASSPRSGLAGGNTGELFF
TGTGCCAGCTCACCGCGCTCTGGACTAGCGGGAGGAAACACCGGGGAGCTGTTTTTT
>TRBJ2-1|TRBD2|TRBV7-3|NA
CASSSVTSGRAVEQFF
TGTGCCAGCAGCTCCGTTACTAGCGGGAGGGCCGTTGAGCAGTTCTTC
>TRBJ1-2|TRBD1|TRBV6-1|few
CASRLDRANGYTF
TGTGCCAGCAGGCTAGACAGGGCGAATGGCTACACCTTC
>TRBJ2-3|TRBD1|TRBV10-1|NA
CASRGTATDTQYF
TGCGCCAGCAGAGGGACAGCCACAGATACGCAGTATTTT
>TRBJ2-7|TRBD1|TRBV5-1|NA
CASSLTGTGGSGEQYF
TGCGCCAGCAGCTTAACAGGGACAGGGGGTTCGGGTGAGCAGTACTTC
>TRBJ1-2|NA|TRBV7-9|NA
CASSFEGGGYGYTF
TGTGCCAGCAGCTTCGAAGGGGGAGGCTATGGCTACACCTTC
>TRBJ2-2|TRBD1|TRBV7-3|NA
CASSHDRDTGELFF
TGTGCCAGCAGCCACGACAGGGATACCGGGGAGCTGTTTTTT
>TRBJ2-5|NA|TRBV11-2|NA
CASSPGFGQETQYF
TGTGCCAGCAGCCCCGGGTTCGGACAAGAGACCCAGTACTTC
>TRBJ2-6|TRBD1|TRBV5-1|NA
CASSLAGGQGSGANVLTF
TGCGCCAGCAGCTTGGCCGGAGGACAGGGATCTGGGGCCAACGTCCTGACTTTC
>TRBJ1-2|TRBD1|TRBV2|NA
CASRLTGTYGYTF
TGTGCCAGCAGGTTGACAGGGACCTATGGCTACACCTTC
>TRBJ1-1|NA|TRBV5-1|once
CASSLLGAMNTEAFF
TGCGCCAGCAGTTTATTGGGGGCCATGAACACTGAAGCTTTCTTT
>TRBJ1-1|TRBD1|TRBV2|once
CASSATGANTEAFF
TGTGCCAGCAGTGCTACAGGGGCGAACACTGAAGCTTTCTTT
>TRBJ2-7|NA|TRBV7-2|once
CASSSRGGALSYEQYF
TGTGCCAGCAGCTCCAGAGGGGGGGCCCTCTCCTACGAGCAGTACTTC
>TRBJ2-3|TRBD2|TRBV5-1|NA
CASSLEAGGFGDTQYF
TGCGCCAGCAGCTTGGAGGCGGGAGGGTTCGGAGATACGCAGTATTTT
>TRBJ1-1|NA|TRBV30|NA
CAWSRTPRNTEAFF
TGTGCCTGGAGTAGAACCCCGCGGAACACTGAAGCTTTCTTT
>TRBJ2-7|NA|TRBV7-3|NA
CASSLVGRNYEQYF
TGTGCCAGCAGCTTAGTAGGTCGGAACTACGAGCAGTACTTC
>TRBJ1-3|NA|TRBV27|NA
CASTLGGRKRNTIYF
TGTGCCAGCACCCTCGGAGGGAGGAAGAGGAACACCATATATTTT
>TRBJ2-5|NA|TRBV9|NA
CASGGSSETQYF
TGTGCCAGCGGGGGCTCTTCGGAGACCCAGTACTTC
>TRBJ1-1|TRBD1|TRBV18|once
CASSPGQGPSEAFF
TGTGCCAGCTCACCGGGACAGGGCCCCTCTGAAGCTTTCTTT
>TRBJ1-4|TRBD1|TRBV5-1|NA
CASSQGQINEKLFF
TGCGCCAGCAGCCAGGGACAGATTAATGAAAAACTGTTTTTT
>TRBJ2-7|NA|TRBV11-2|NA
CASSRRGGATSSYEQYF
TGTGCCAGCAGCCGGCGCGGGGGCGCAACCTCCTCCTACGAGCAGTACTTC
>TRBJ1-5|TRBD1|TRBV19|NA
CASSEGYRGQPQHF
TGTGCCAGTAGTGAGGGGTACAGGGGACAGCCCCAGCATTTT
>TRBJ2-1|TRBD2|TRBV4-2|few
CASSQGLAGGDEQFF
TGTGCCAGCAGCCAAGGCCTAGCGGGAGGAGATGAGCAGTTCTTC
>TRBJ2-7|NA|TRBV5-4|NA
CASSRTGNSYEQYF
TGTGCCAGCAGCCGTACAGGGAACTCCTACGAGCAGTACTTC
>TRBJ1-5|TRBD1|TRBV5-8|NA
CASSTTQGSLSNQPQHF
TGTGCCAGCAGCACTACACAGGGGAGTCTTAGCAATCAGCCCCAGCATTTT
>TRBJ2-7|TRBD1|TRBV7-8|NA
CASSPRGQGAYEQYF
TGTGCCAGCAGCCCAAGGGGACAGGGGGCCTACGAGCAGTACTTC
>TRBJ2-5|TRBD1|TRBV9|NA
CASSVDGRGQETQYF
TGTGCCAGCAGCGTAGACGGCAGGGGGCAGGAGACCCAGTACTTC
>TRBJ2-3|TRBD2|TRBV28|NA
CASSIGVAGGADTQYF
TGTGCCAGCTCAATAGGGGTAGCGGGAGGTGCAGATACGCAGTATTTT
>TRBJ1-1|NA|TRBV7-9|NA
CASSSASGTEAFF
TGTGCCAGCAGCTCCGCTTCCGGCACTGAAGCTTTCTTT
>TRBJ2-7|TRBD2|TRBV11-2|NA
CASSLELAAFIYEQYF
TGTGCCAGCAGCTTAGAACTAGCGGCCTTTATCTACGAGCAGTACTTC
>TRBJ2-1|TRBD2|TRBV9|NA
CASSLRLAGSNEQFF
TGTGCCAGCAGCCTTCGACTAGCGGGATCGAATGAGCAGTTCTTC
>TRBJ1-1|NA|TRBV11-2|NA
CASSNHGPRRLNTEAFF
TGTGCCAGCAGCAACCACGGACCCAGAAGACTGAACACTGAAGCTTTCTTT
>TRBJ2-3|TRBD2|TRBV7-9|NA
CASSKGRGLATDTQYF
TGTGCCAGCAGCAAAGGCCGGGGACTAGCCACAGATACGCAGTATTTT
>TRBJ2-5|NA|TRBV10-3|NA
CAISLASGPETQYF
TGTGCCATCAGTCTCGCCTCGGGACCGGAGACCCAGTACTTC
>TRBJ2-3|NA|TRBV4-1|NA
CASSQSPSTDTQYF
TGCGCCAGCAGCCAATCGCCGAGCACAGATACGCAGTATTTT
>TRBJ2-5|TRBD2|TRBV28|NA
CASLAGKETQYF
TGTGCCAGCCTAGCGGGAAAGGAGACCCAGTACTTC
>TRBJ2-3|TRBD2|TRBV5-1|NA
CASSLPLAGGTDTQYF
TGCGCCAGCAGCTTGCCTCTAGCGGGAGGCACAGATACGCAGTATTTT
>TRBJ1-5|NA|TRBV27|NA
CASSLLSGWRGQPQHF
TGTGCCAGCAGTTTATTGTCAGGGTGGAGGGGTCAGCCCCAGCATTTT
>TRBJ2-4|NA|TRBV27|NA
CASSKGHKQVVNIQYF
TGTGCCAGCAGCAAGGGACATAAACAGGTTGTGAACATTCAGTACTTC
>TRBJ2-3|NA|TRBV2|NA
CASISLEDTQYF
TGTGCCAGCATCTCTCTGGAAGATACGCAGTATTTT
>TRBJ2-5|NA|TRBV6-4|NA
CASSETHGYGAQYF
TGTGCCAGCAGTGAGACCCACGGGTACGGGGCCCAGTACTTC
>TRBJ1-2|TRBD1|TRBV30|NA
CAWSAAGGVGGYTF
TGTGCCTGGAGTGCAGCAGGGGGCGTAGGTGGCTACACCTTC
>TRBJ2-1|NA|TRBV23-1|NA
CASSHVRVSPHKQFF
TGCGCCAGCAGTCATGTCAGGGTATCCCCCCATAAGCAGTTCTTC
>TRBJ2-5|TRBD1|TRBV2|NA
CASGSQGAVGETQYF
TGTGCCAGCGGATCACAGGGGGCCGTGGGTGAGACCCAGTACTTC
>TRBJ1-2|NA|TRBV4-1|NA
CASSLTPGPGFGGYTF
TGCGCCAGCAGCCTTACCCCCGGGCCTGGGTTTGGTGGCTACACCTTC
>TRBJ2-5|TRBD1|TRBV5-4|NA
CASSPGQNQETQYF
TGTGCCAGCAGCCCGGGACAGAACCAAGAGACCCAGTACTTC
>TRBJ2-3|TRBD2|TRBV28|NA
CASSPGLAGTTDTQYF
TGTGCCAGCAGTCCGGGACTAGCGGGAACCACAGATACGCAGTATTTT
>TRBJ1-1|NA|TRBV5-1|NA
CASSLLGGSTEAFF
TGCGCCAGCAGCTTGCTCGGGGGTAGCACTGAAGCTTTCTTT
>TRBJ1-2|TRBD1|TRBV7-2|NA
CASSPTPGTGNGYTF
TGTGCCAGCAGCCCTACTCCCGGGACAGGGAATGGCTACACCTTC